The next 27 T cell receptor beta chains were all read from a single sample in a study of T cell responses to AZD1222 COVID-19 vaccine. The data were produced by immunoSEQ multiplex PCR, yet TCRdb's version contains in-frame clones alone and is incomplete. The data show 120,000 to 150,000 clones, roughly 88% seen once. The material sequenced was peripheral blood, taken on day 0 of MenACWY control vaccination. The receptors derive from an adult in good health.

The count of this clone is one. The rearrangement joins TRBV11-3 to TRBJ2-1, with 7 bases matching TRBD2. This CDR3 has 14 amino acids. Looked up from germline, CDR1 is SGHNT and CDR2 is YENEEA. V lost 4 bases, J lost 2 bases, and 2 bases stayed unmatched. The DNA for the CDR3 is TGTGCCAGCAGCTCCGGGACTACCTACAATGAGCAGTTCTTC. Translated: CASSSGTTYNEQFF.

This chain connects TRBV7-6 to TRBJ1-2, with D perhaps TRBD1 (5 bases). Germline CDR1 SGHVS, CDR2 FNYEAQ. There are 18 residues in the CDR3. The V end was cut by 5 bases, the J end by 4 bases, with 26 bases between. CDR3 in DNA: TGTGCCAGCAGCCACGTCGTGGGTGGGGGACGTAAGGTCTATGGCTACACCTTC. It specifies CASSHVVGGGRKVYGYTF.

The chain combines TRBV19 with TRBJ2-7; D could derive from TRBD1 or TRBD2 (6 bases each). From germline, CDR1 is LNHDA and CDR2 SQIVND (reference sequence). This CDR3 spans 13 amino acids. Trimming took 5 bases from V and 6 from J, leaving 14 bases between them. Here the CDR3 reads CASSPPGATEQYF. The DNA for the CDR3 is TGTGCCAGTAGTCCACCGGGGGCCACCGAGCAGTACTTC.

This chain links TRBV3-1 (or the pseudogene TRBV3-2) with TRBJ2-5; the match to TRBD1 covers 9 bases. The CDR3 sequence is 16 residues long. Trimming at V came to 1 base and at J to 3 bases, leaving 6 bases not matched to a gene. CDR1 and CDR2 from the germline V gene are LGHDT and YNNKEL (reference sequence). In DNA, the CDR3 is TGTGCCAGCAGCCAAGTTCTAGGACAGGGGAAAGAGACCCAGTACTTC. Translation: CASSQVLGQGKETQYF.

This chain links TRBV7-2 with TRBJ2-7, with 10 nucleotides matching TRBD1. V lost 2 bases, J lost 5 bases, and 3 bases stayed unmatched. The CDR3 runs 14 residues. Germline V gene data show CDR1 as SGHTA and CDR2 as FQGNSA. The CDR3 nucleotides are TGTGCCAGCAGCTTAAGTGGGACAGGGGACGAGCAGTACTTC. As protein: CASSLSGTGDEQYF.

The chain combines TRBV7-6 with TRBJ1-4; 9 nucleotides agree with TRBD1. The junction had 13 bases not matched to a gene; V was cut back by 6 bases and J by 8 bases. Germline V gene data show CDR1 as SGHVS and CDR2 as FNYEAQ. This CDR3 spans 16 amino acids. CDR3 DNA: TGTGCCAGCAGTGGCGGGGTGGAGACAGGGGGAGAAAAACTGTTTTTT. Translation gives CASSGGVETGGEKLFF.

The V and J genes are TRBV29-1 and TRBJ1-2; a possible D gene is TRBD1 (5 bases). The V end was cut by 0 bases, the J end by 8 bases, with 16 bases between. Per the germline V gene, CDR1 is SQVTM and CDR2 is ANQGSEA. This CDR3 region has 14 residues. As DNA, the CDR3 is TGCAGCGTTGAAGATCAGTGGGGGACCATGGGCTACACCTTC. Translation gives CSVEDQWGTMGYTF. Full variable domain (outside the CDR3, taken from reference TRBV29-1 and TRBJ1-2): SAVISQKPSRDICQRGTSLTIQCQVDSQVTMMFWYRQQPGQSLTLIATANQGSEATYESGFVIDKFPISRPNLTFSTLTVSNMSPEDSSIYLCSVEDQWGTMGYTFGSGTRLTVV.

The gene calls are TRBV6-5 and TRBJ1-4; a possible D gene is TRBD1 (6 bases). Germline V gene lookup returns CDR1 MNHEY and CDR2 SVGAGI. V gave up 5 bases and J gave up 10 bases, with 14 bases separating them. This CDR3 spans 13 amino acids. The CDR3 nucleotides are TGTGCCAGCAGTCCGGGACACGGAGGAAAACTGTTTTTT. Protein sequence: CASSPGHGGKLFF.

This clone was seen a single time. This chain uses TRBV30 with TRBJ2-7, with 7 positions matching TRBD2. The CDR3 runs to 14 residues. Germline-derived CDR1 and CDR2 are GTSNPN and SVGIG (reference sequence). With 3 bases clipped from V and 2 bases from J, the junction kept 7 bases outside the gene matches. The CDR3 DNA is TGTGCCTGGAGCGACGGGGGGTCAACCTACGAGCAGTACTTC. Translating gives CAWSDGGSTYEQYF. Full variable domain (missing parts from reference TRBV30 and TRBJ2-7): SQTIHQWPATLVQPVGSPLSLECTVEGTSNPNLYWYRQAAGRGLQLLFYSVGIGQISSEVPQNLSASRPQDRQFILSSKKLLLSDSGFYLCAWSDGGSTYEQYFGPGTRLTVT.

The chain uses TRBV14 and TRBJ2-4; D not certain. The ends were cut back, 3 bases at V and 1 base at J, with 10 bases in the middle. Germline V gene sequence: CDR1 SGHDN, CDR2 FVKESK. The CDR3 covers 15 residues. Here the CDR3 reads CASSHSSRAKNIQYF. The CDR3 DNA is TGTGCCAGCAGCCATTCCAGTCGGGCCAAAAACATTCAGTACTTC. Using reference TRBV14 and TRBJ2-4 for the parts outside the CDR3, the full variable domain is EAGVTQFPSHSVIEKGQTVTLRCDPISGHDNLYWYRRVMGKEIKFLLHFVKESKQDESGMPNNRFLAERTGGTYSTLKVQPAELEDSGVYFCASSHSSRAKNIQYFGAGTRLSVL.

This sequence joins TRBV11-2 and TRBJ2-2, with TRBD1 identical over 10 bases. The J segment lost 6 bases and the V segment lost 3 bases, leaving 1 base of the junction unmatched. The CDR3 covers 14 residues. Looked up from germline, CDR1 is SGHAT and CDR2 is FQNNGV. CDR3 region: CASSLDRGSGELFF. CDR3 in DNA: TGTGCCAGCAGCTTGGACAGGGGGTCCGGGGAGCTGTTTTTT.

J is TRBJ1-2 and V is TRBV12-3 or TRBV12-4; 7 positions agree with TRBD1. V shed 5 bases and J 7 bases; nucleotides not matched to a gene: 7. This CDR3 contains 13 residues. The CDR3 coding sequence is TGTGCCAGCAGTCCCGGGACAGTTCGTGGCTACACCTTC. Protein product: CASSPGTVRGYTF.

The chain couples TRBV7-9 to TRBJ1-1; possible D gene TRBD1, 5 bases. Germline V gene sequence: CDR1 SEHNR, CDR2 FQNEAQ (reference sequence). This CDR3 is built from 12 residues. V was pared by 5 bases and J by 4 bases, with 8 bases between. CDR3 region: CASSLDSTEAFF. CDR3 nucleotides: TGTGCCAGCAGCCTCGACAGCACTGAAGCTTTCTTT.

The chain is built from TRBV5-1 and TRBJ1-1; D is unresolved. The germline V gene encodes CDR1 SGHRS and CDR2 YFSETQ. V was pared by 0 bases and J by 11 bases, with 11 bases between. This CDR3 is built from 12 residues. This CDR3 reads CASSLGADQAFF. DNA for the CDR3: TGCGCCAGCAGCTTGGGGGCCGACCAGGCTTTCTTT.

V and J are TRBV9 and TRBJ2-3, with 12 positions matching TRBD2. Germline CDR1 is SGDLS and CDR2 is YYNGEE. V lost 0 bases to trimming and J lost 5 bases; unmatched junction nucleotides: 4. The CDR3 length is 16 residues. The CDR3 reads CASSVASGGAGDTQYF. In DNA form, the CDR3 reads TGTGCCAGCAGCGTAGCTAGCGGGGGGGCCGGAGATACGCAGTATTTT. Full variable domain (outside the CDR3, taken from reference TRBV9 and TRBJ2-3): DSGVTQTPKHLITATGQRVTLRCSPRSGDLSVYWYQQSLDQGLQFLIQYYNGEERAKGNILERFSAQQFPDLHSELNLSSLELGDSALYFCASSVASGGAGDTQYFGPGTRLTVL.

This clone was seen a handful of times. The chain combines TRBV12-5 with TRBJ2-7; D remains unclear. Germline assignment: CDR1 LGHNT and CDR2 FRNRAP. There are 14 residues in the CDR3. V lost 3 bases and J 6 bases, leaving 15 bases between the germline ends. CDR3 residues: CASGFLIPRPEQYF. Written as DNA, the CDR3 is TGTGCTAGTGGTTTTCTAATCCCTCGGCCCGAGCAGTACTTC.

The DNA of the CDR3 is TGTGCCAGCACCCCGTTGAGACGTATCCTTCATTACTCTGGAAACACCATATATTTT. Amino acids: CASTPLRRILHYSGNTIYF. The chain links TRBV28 to TRBJ1-3, with no clear D. The CDR3 spans 19 residues. Germline V gene data show CDR1 as MDHEN and CDR2 as SYDVKM. V lost 7 bases and J lost 0, with 25 bases in between.

The genes are TRBV7-9 and TRBJ2-4; TRBD2 agrees at 7 bases. CDR3 length: 15 residues. The V and J ends lost 5 bases and 0 bases, in that order; junction bases with no gene match: 4. The germline CDR1 and CDR2 sequences are SEHNR and FQNEAQ (reference sequence). CDR3 nucleotide sequence: TGTGCCAGCAGCCCAGCGGGGATAGCCAAAAACATTCAGTACTTC. It yields the protein CASSPAGIAKNIQYF.

V gene TRBV24-1 combines with J gene TRBJ1-5, with D possibly matching TRBD1 (5 bases). The V end was cut by 5 bases, the J end by 6 bases, with 22 bases between. CDR1 and CDR2 from the germline V gene are KGHDR and SFDVKD. This CDR3 spans 17 amino acids. CDR3 nucleotide sequence: TGTGCCACCAGTGCAACGACAGTGAGCCGCACAGTTCAGCCCCAGCATTTT. Its protein is CATSATTVSRTVQPQHF.

The rearrangement joins TRBV7-8 to TRBJ1-2; D is unresolved. V was pared by 5 bases and J by 6 bases, with 10 bases between. Germline lookup yields CDR1 SGHVS and CDR2 FQNEAQ. The CDR3 is 12 amino acids. In DNA form, the CDR3 reads TGTGCCAGCAGCCTAAGTTGGGATGGCTACACCTTC. It yields the protein CASSLSWDGYTF.

This chain uses TRBV7-2 with TRBJ2-3, with D tentatively TRBD1 or TRBD2 (5 bases each). The CDR3 spans 15 residues. V was clipped by 0 bases and J by 1 base, with 8 bases between them. CDR1 SGHTA and CDR2 FQGNSA come from the germline V gene. The CDR3 loop reads CASSLAGRGTDTQYF. The CDR3 DNA is TGTGCCAGCAGCTTAGCGGGACGGGGCACAGATACGCAGTATTTT.

V and J are TRBV28 and TRBJ2-7; 8 nucleotides match TRBD2. CDR3 size: 15 residues. The V segment lost 4 bases and the J segment 6 bases; nucleotides outside the gene matches: 11. CDR1 is MDHEN, CDR2 SYDVKM, per germline. The CDR3 DNA sequence: TGTGCCAGCAGTTCCGGACTAGCAGGGGCGGGCGAGCAGTACTTC. Translated, it gives CASSSGLAGAGEQYF.

The rearrangement joins TRBV11-3 to TRBJ2-3; the match to TRBD2 covers 10 bases. J lost 4 bases, V lost 1 base, and 11 bases had no gene match. The CDR3 runs to 18 residues. The germline gives CDR1 SGHNT, CDR2 YENEEA. CDR3 residues: CASSLGGFSGGASDTQYF. In DNA form, the CDR3 reads TGTGCCAGCAGCTTAGGAGGATTCAGCGGGGGGGCATCAGATACGCAGTATTTT.

The V gene is TRBV28, the J gene TRBJ2-2; TRBD1 matches 7 bases. This CDR3 is 18 amino acids long. With V trimmed by 6 bases and J by 2 bases, 15 bases remained unmatched. Per the germline V gene, CDR1 is MDHEN and CDR2 is SYDVKM. The CDR3, as DNA: TGTGCCAGCAGCCCCCTCGGGCCGACAGGGCCAAACACCGGGGAGCTGTTTTTT. The encoded protein is CASSPLGPTGPNTGELFF.

The rearrangement joins TRBV18 to TRBJ1-6; a weak D match, TRBD1 (5 bases). Trimming took off 4 bases at V and 2 bases at J, with 15 bases between the two ends. Germline assignment: CDR1 KGHSH and CDR2 LQKENI. CDR3 length: 17 amino acids. In DNA, the CDR3 is TGTGCCAGCTCACGACCAAGGGGCCTCACCTATAATTCACCCCTCCACTTT. The encoded protein is CASSRPRGLTYNSPLHF.

The V call is TRBV27, the J call TRBJ1-6; 8 bases align to TRBD1. Looked up from germline, CDR1 is MNHEY and CDR2 is SMNVEV (reference sequence). CDR3 length: 15 amino acids. Trimming cost V 2 bases and J 9 bases; bases outside gene matches: 6. The CDR3 nucleotides are TGTGCCAGCAGTTTAAGGACAGGGTGGGTTTCACCCCTCCACTTT. Its translation is CASSLRTGWVSPLHF.

The V and J genes are TRBV3-1 (or the pseudogene TRBV3-2) and TRBJ1-6; no clear D. The germline CDR1 and CDR2 sequences are LGHDT and YNNKEL (reference sequence). The CDR3 totals 13 residues. V was shortened by 5 bases and J by 12 bases, with 14 bases between the two germline ends. In DNA, the CDR3 is TGTGCCAGCAGCAAGGGAACTACTATACCCCTCCACTTT. This encodes CASSKGTTIPLHF.